Below, 27 T cell receptor beta chains from the same sample are listed, as sequenced in a study of cytomegalovirus exposure and HLA in healthy donors. Researchers ran the PCR with 60 Vbeta and 13 Jbeta primers. Profiled with immunoSEQ multiplex PCR; TCRdb holds only in-frame clones, not every one. The sample holds around 140,000 clones, more than 7.5% seen once. Sequenced input: PBMCs. These receptors all stem from a man in his forties or fifties in good health and CMV-seronegative.

This chain uses TRBV7-9 with TRBJ2-1, with 10 bases fitting TRBD2. Germline values: CDR1 SEHNR, CDR2 FQNEAQ (reference sequence). CDR3 size: 13 residues. The CDR3 region has the DNA TGTGGAGCTAGCGGGAGTTCCTACAATGAGCAGTTCTTC. Translation gives CGASGSSYNEQFF.

CDR3 DNA sequence: TGTGCCAGCAGCTCGGGACTAGCGGATGAGCAGTTCTTC. It is translated as CASSSGLADEQFF. The J gene is TRBJ2-1, the V gene TRBV11-2, with TRBD2 matching 11 bases. V trimming: 4 bases; J trimming: 8 bases; junction bases outside the gene matches: 1. From germline, CDR1 is SGHAT and CDR2 FQNNGV. This CDR3 is 13 amino acids long.

The V gene is TRBV11-2, the J gene TRBJ1-4; possible D gene TRBD1, 6 bases. There are 18 residues in the CDR3. In germline, CDR1 is SGHAT, CDR2 FQNNGV. Between the trimmed V and J ends, which lost 7 bases and 6 bases, there was a span of 27 bases. CDR3 residues: CASTLGWERGSGDEKLFF. The CDR3 coding sequence is TGTGCCAGCACCCTGGGGTGGGAAAGGGGCTCAGGGGATGAAAAACTGTTTTTT.

This chain connects TRBV30 to TRBJ2-2; D gene uncertain. CDR1 and CDR2 from the germline V gene are GTSNPN and SVGIG (reference sequence). The V end lost 2 bases, the J end lost 7 bases, and 14 bases lay between the germline ends. This CDR3 region has 14 residues. The CDR3, as DNA: TGTGCCTGGAGTAGGCTATCCAGAGGCGGGGAGCTGTTTTTT. It yields the protein CAWSRLSRGGELFF.

A word on this clone: Different DNA sequences within this sample yield the same CDR3. J is TRBJ2-7 and V is TRBV4-1, with D possibly matching TRBD1 (6 bases). V lost 0 bases and J lost 2, with 20 bases in between. The CDR3 runs 18 residues. The germline V gene encodes CDR1 MGHRA and CDR2 YSYEKL. CDR3 sequence: CASSQESPDRIGTYEQYF. As DNA, the CDR3 is TGCGCCAGCAGCCAAGAATCTCCGGACAGAATAGGTACCTACGAGCAGTACTTC.

This clone has a handful of counts. The chain joins TRBV7-2 to TRBJ2-1, with D possibly TRBD2 on 6 matching bases. Trimming removed 5 bases from V and 0 bases from J, with 14 bases in between. The germline V gene has CDR1 SGHTA and CDR2 FQGNSA. The CDR3 spans 16 residues. The CDR3 reads CASSPAGLSSYNEQFF. Here the CDR3 DNA reads TGTGCCAGCAGCCCGGCGGGGCTGAGCTCCTACAATGAGCAGTTCTTC.

This clone was observed a single time. The chain is built from TRBV28 and TRBJ1-2; no reliable D call. The CDR3 is made up of 11 amino acids. The V gene lost 6 bases and the J gene lost 8 bases, with 10 bases spanning the gap. Per the germline V gene, CDR1 is MDHEN and CDR2 is SYDVKM. The CDR3 DNA sequence: TGTGCCAGCAGCCCCTTAATAGGCTACACCTTC. This gives the protein CASSPLIGYTF.

The sample holds a few counts of this clone. This specimen includes other DNA sequences encoding the same CDR3. V is TRBV9 and J is TRBJ2-3; possible D gene TRBD2, 6 bases. The CDR3 covers 13 residues. Germline CDR1 SGDLS, CDR2 YYNGEE. V gave up 0 bases and J gave up 6 bases, with 8 bases separating them. The CDR3 loop is CASSVGLADTQYF. CDR3 nucleotides: TGTGCCAGCAGCGTAGGGCTAGCGGATACGCAGTATTTT.

This clone was counted only a few times. The chain links TRBV27 to TRBJ1-2; 8 positions match TRBD1. Germline V gives CDR1 MNHEY, CDR2 SMNVEV (reference sequence). The length of the CDR3 is 16 residues. Trimming at V came to 5 bases and at J to 4 bases, leaving 12 bases not matched to a gene. CDR3 protein: CASSSPRLGQAYGYTF. The DNA for the CDR3 is TGTGCCAGCAGTAGCCCTCGTCTGGGACAGGCCTATGGCTACACCTTC.

The chain joins TRBV11-2 to TRBJ2-1, with TRBD2 matching 8 bases. Trimming removed 5 bases from V and 4 bases from J; junction bases left unmatched: 10. Per germline, CDR1 SGHAT and CDR2 FQNNGV. The CDR3 runs 16 residues. The CDR3 bases are TGTGCCAGCAGCACCCGTGGGCTAGCGGGTTACAATGAGCAGTTCTTC. Residues: CASSTRGLAGYNEQFF.

The chain uses TRBV28 and TRBJ1-2; perhaps TRBD1 as D (6 bases). V lost 6 bases, J lost 5 bases, and 22 bases lay in between. This CDR3 is 16 amino acids long. The germline V gene has CDR1 MDHEN and CDR2 SYDVKM. In nucleotides, the CDR3 is TGTGCCAGCAGGCCCGGAAATGTTGCAGGGGTTTATGGCTACACCTTC. Its translation is CASRPGNVAGVYGYTF.

The J gene is TRBJ1-1, the V gene TRBV30, with D possibly matching TRBD1 (6 bases). The CDR3 sequence is 15 residues long. Trimming removed 2 bases at V and 1 base at J, with 14 bases between. Germline CDR1 is GTSNPN and CDR2 is SVGIG (reference sequence). CDR3 DNA sequence: TGTGCCTGGAGTCGCTCCGGGACACAGAACACTGAAGCTTTCTTT. Its protein product is CAWSRSGTQNTEAFF.

This clone was counted between two and nine times. J is TRBJ2-3 and V is TRBV28; 8 bases are a match to TRBD2. Germline V gene lookup returns CDR1 MDHEN and CDR2 SYDVKM. The V and J ends lost 5 bases and 0 bases, in that order; junction bases with no gene match: 10. The CDR3 is made up of 17 amino acids. For the CDR3, the DNA is TGTGCCAGCAGTAACCCTGGACTAGCAGTTAGCACAGATACGCAGTATTTT. This codes for CASSNPGLAVSTDTQYF.

This rearrangement joins TRBV7-4 to TRBJ1-1, with TRBD1 matching over 8 bases. The V gene end was trimmed by 5 bases and the J gene end by 0 bases; junction bases not matched to a gene: 5. This CDR3 is 15 amino acids long. Germline V gene lookup returns CDR1 SGHVT and CDR2 SQSDAQ. For the CDR3, the DNA is TGTGCCAGCAGCCCGTGGACAGGGATGAACACTGAAGCTTTCTTT. Translation gives CASSPWTGMNTEAFF.

This clone was seen once. V usage is TRBV5-1 and J usage is TRBJ2-3; 7 bases fit TRBD2. This CDR3 region has 17 residues. Germline V gene lookup returns CDR1 SGHRS and CDR2 YFSETQ. With V trimmed by 2 bases and J by 4 bases, 13 bases remained unmatched. The DNA for the CDR3 is TGCGCCAGCAGCTTAATGACTAGCCTATTGGGACCAGATACGCAGTATTTT. This translates into CASSLMTSLLGPDTQYF. Full variable domain (outside the CDR3, taken from reference TRBV5-1 and TRBJ2-3): KAGVTQTPRYLIKTRGQQVTLSCSPISGHRSVSWYQQTPGQGLQFLFEYFSETQRNKGNFPGRFSGRQFSNSRSEMNVSTLELGDSALYLCASSLMTSLLGPDTQYFGPGTRLTVL.

This chain joins TRBV25-1 and TRBJ2-3; D is unresolved. The length of the CDR3 is 13 residues. Trimming left V 8 bases short and J 2 bases short, with 11 bases between. The germline gives CDR1 MGHDK, CDR2 SYGVNS. CDR3 residues: CASPFGSTDTQYF. CDR3 sequence (DNA): TGTGCCAGCCCGTTCGGTTCCACAGATACGCAGTATTTT.

V gene TRBV7-8 combines with J gene TRBJ1-5; 7 nucleotides agree with TRBD1. The CDR3 contains 17 residues. Unmatched junction bases numbered 7, after V lost 1 base and J lost 1 base. Germline CDR1 and CDR2: SGHVS and FQNEAQ. The CDR3 is CASSLEGALRSNQPQHF. The CDR3 nucleotides are TGTGCCAGCAGCTTAGAGGGGGCCCTACGGAGCAATCAGCCCCAGCATTTT. The variable domain in full, with the rest retrieved from reference TRBV7-8 and TRBJ1-5, is GAGVSQSPRYKVAKRGQDVALRCDPISGHVSLFWYQQALGQGPEFLTYFQNEAQLDKSGLPSDRFFAERPEGSVSTLKIQRTQQEDSAVYLCASSLEGALRSNQPQHFGDGTRLSIL.

The chain joins TRBV7-9 to TRBJ1-3; tentative D call: TRBD1 (6 bases). The V gene's germline CDR1 is SEHNR and CDR2 FQNEAQ (reference sequence). Trimming took 4 bases from V and 0 from J, leaving 16 bases between them. The CDR3 runs to 17 residues. The CDR3 DNA follows: TGTGCCAGCAGCTCGATGGACAGTTTCCCCTCTGGAAACACCATATATTTT. Protein sequence: CASSSMDSFPSGNTIYF. Full variable domain (rest looked up from reference TRBV7-9 and TRBJ1-3): DTGVSQNPRHKITKRGQNVTFRCDPISEHNRLYWYRQTLGQGPEFLTYFQNEAQLEKSRLLSDRFSAERPKGSFSTLEIQRTEQGDSAMYLCASSSMDSFPSGNTIYFGEGSWLTVV.

V usage is TRBV11-2 and J usage is TRBJ2-5; a weak D match, TRBD2 (6 bases). This CDR3 comprises 14 residues. V was trimmed by 4 bases and J by 8 bases, leaving 17 bases between them. From germline, CDR1 is SGHAT and CDR2 FQNNGV. DNA for the CDR3: TGTGCCAGCAGCTCCGGGACTGGCGCCCGTACCCAGTACTTC. Residues: CASSSGTGARTQYF.

The chain has TRBV14 and TRBJ2-7; 8 bases are a match to TRBD2. Trimming took 8 bases from V and 2 from J; bases not matched to a gene: 5. The CDR3 runs to 13 residues. Germline V gives CDR1 SGHDN, CDR2 FVKESK. The CDR3 nucleotides read TGTGCCAGCCGGGCGGGGGGTACCTACGAGCAGTACTTC. It translates to CASRAGGTYEQYF. Looking up the rest from reference TRBV14 and TRBJ2-7 gives the full variable domain: EAGVTQFPSHSVIEKGQTVTLRCDPISGHDNLYWYRRVMGKEIKFLLHFVKESKQDESGMPNNRFLAERTGGTYSTLKVQPAELEDSGVYFCASRAGGTYEQYFGPGTRLTVT.

The chain couples TRBV6-4 to TRBJ2-3, with 10 bases matching TRBD1. CDR1 and CDR2 (germline): MRHNA, SNTAGT. The ends lost 4 bases at V and 0 bases at J; junction bases unmatched: 1. This CDR3 is built from 15 residues. The CDR3 here is CASSGDRGSTDTQYF. The CDR3 nucleotides are TGTGCCAGCAGTGGGGACAGGGGCAGCACAGATACGCAGTATTTT.

There are a few counts of this clone. The chain recombines TRBV15 with TRBJ1-1; the D is unclear. CDR1 LNHNV and CDR2 YYDKDF come from the germline V gene (reference sequence). Trimming stripped 1 base from V and 2 bases from J, with 2 bases between. The CDR3 totals 12 residues. CDR3: CATSRVNTEAFF. The CDR3 DNA reads TGTGCCACCAGCAGAGTAAACACTGAAGCTTTCTTT.

This chain links TRBV28 with TRBJ1-5; 8 bases are a match to TRBD1. The CDR3 runs to 15 residues. Germline-derived CDR1 and CDR2 are MDHEN and SYDVKM. The trim removed 4 bases at V and 2 bases at J, leaving 4 bases unmatched. CDR3 region: CASSSPDRGNQPQHF. The CDR3, as DNA: TGTGCCAGCAGTTCCCCGGACAGGGGCAATCAGCCCCAGCATTTT.

This clone was counted a few times. The chain is built from TRBV18 and TRBJ1-1; D unresolved. The CDR3 has 14 amino acids. Germline assignment: CDR1 KGHSH and CDR2 LQKENI. V lost 6 bases to trimming and J lost 2 bases, with 13 bases between them. The CDR3 sequence is CASSHPGRNTEAFF. The DNA for the CDR3 is TGTGCCAGCTCGCACCCCGGGAGAAACACTGAAGCTTTCTTT.

This clone was detected a few times. The chain carries TRBV11-2 and TRBJ2-7; TRBD1 aligns across 8 bases. Germline CDR1 reads SGHAT; CDR2 reads FQNNGV. J gave up 6 bases and V 5 bases, and 12 bases lay outside the gene matches. CDR3 length: 15 residues. The CDR3 protein is CASSPVFGQGSEQYF. The DNA of the CDR3 is TGTGCCAGCAGCCCCGTCTTTGGACAGGGTTCCGAGCAGTACTTC.

V gene TRBV19 combines with J gene TRBJ1-5, with 10 bases aligning to TRBD1. V shed 2 bases and J 5 bases; nucleotides not matched to a gene: 3. The CDR3 runs 15 residues. Per the germline V gene, CDR1 is LNHDA and CDR2 is SQIVND (reference sequence). Here the CDR3 DNA reads TGTGCCAGTAGTATATACGGGACAGGGGATCAGCCCCAGCATTTT. This gives the protein CASSIYGTGDQPQHF.

This clone turned up a few times. The rearrangement uses TRBV5-1 and TRBJ2-7, with TRBD2 as a possible D gene (5 bases). The germline V and J ends were trimmed by 5 bases and 4 bases, with 16 bases remaining between them. CDR3 length: 14 amino acids. Germline CDR1 and CDR2: SGHRS and YFSETQ. Here the CDR3 reads CASSFSDGKYEQYF. The CDR3 DNA reads as TGCGCCAGCAGTTTCTCGGACGGGAAGTACGAGCAGTACTTC.